The clone carrying this T cell receptor beta chain was observed many times. What it binds is unknown. The data derive from a study of neurological immune-mediated disorders. Study-wide points: A possible signature was seen in one related-CDR3 cluster, into which phylogenetic grouping placed the repertoires of 18 of 34 multiple sclerosis patients. Private repertoires in all groups were suggested by the absence of shared CDR3 amino acid sequences among expanded clones across subjects.

The CDR3 is made up of 12 amino acids. V lost 3 bases, J lost 4 bases, and 6 bases lay in between. Germline values: CDR1 LGHDT, CDR2 YNNKEL (reference sequence). TCRdb recomputed calls from the 5' RACE reads with MiXCR, one row per CDR3 protein. The sample lists 40,000 to 50,000 distinct CDR3 sequences, under 2% occurring once. This TCR came from a woman between 40 and 55 years old with multiple sclerosis. The chain combines TRBV3-1 with TRBJ1-1, with TRBD1 as a possible D gene (5 bases). Sequenced material: PBMCs. This CDR3 is CASSHGGTEAFF. DNA of the CDR3: TGTGCCAGCAGCCACGGGGGCACTGAAGCTTTCTTT.